This T cell receptor (beta chain) was identified in a study of blood T cell repertoires in COVID-19. About the study: The origin of the acute and convalescent COVID-19 samples was the United States, Italy and Spain. T cells, B-cell-depleted T cells, or PBMCs provided the cDNA or gDNA that served as material.

In the authors' methods: Amplification with reference gene primers provided the estimates of nucleated cell counts. Here immunoSEQ multiplex PCR was the method, and the copy in TCRdb shows in-frame clones only, minus some. That table furnishes V, J and clone size, whereas the DNA furnished D and trimming. The top ten hold approximately 20% of the sample, which has around 40,000 clones, around 79% seen once. The CDR3 has 16 amino acids. Germline lookup yields CDR1 KGHSH and CDR2 LQKENI. Trimming took off 4 bases at V and 3 bases at J, with 16 bases between the two ends. The chain carries TRBV18 and TRBJ2-1; TRBD1 might be the D (5 bases). The sequencing sample was made of peripheral blood. The sequence was obtained from a man aged 70 or older with acute or convalescent COVID-19. CDR3 region: CASSRSGQDIYNEQFF. The CDR3, as DNA: TGTGCCAGCTCACGTTCGGGTCAGGACATCTACAATGAGCAGTTCTTC.